This T cell receptor (beta chain) was captured by sequencing in a study of identifying expanded T cells in peripheral blood. Healthy donors had no documented immune events, such as infections, while sampled. Study-wide results and caveats: Technical replicates showed around 1.3 changed clones; about 2 weeks roughly 16; four weeks 19. Roughly two-week clone count variance significantly increased as total template count grew.

As regards this clone: Its antigen remains unknown.

Sequenced by immunoSEQ multiplex PCR; TCRdb stores in-frame clones only, minus some. This table holds over 80,000 clones, around 88% found once. J lost 4 bases, V lost 0 bases, and 14 bases had no gene match. The germline V gene encodes CDR1 LGHNA and CDR2 YSLEER. The CDR3 length is 18 residues. Sequenced: blood. The J gene is TRBJ1-2, the V gene TRBV4-3, with 7 nucleotides matching TRBD1. The receptor was isolated from a person between 18 and 75 years old in good health. The CDR3 loop reads CASSQDPSAGGLGYGYTF. The CDR3 region has the DNA TGCGCCAGCAGCCAAGATCCGTCCGCAGGGGGACTTGGCTATGGCTACACCTTC.